Following are 9 T cell receptor beta chains from one sample sequenced in a study of blood T cell repertoires in COVID-19. Method: immunoSEQ multiplex PCR; TCRdb's copy keeps in-frame clones and lacks some. The sample carries 170,000 or so clones, approximately 86% recorded once. The sequenced sample was peripheral blood. These receptors were collected from a man between 60 and 70 years old with COVID-19, enrolled during active disease.

This chain connects TRBV28 to TRBJ1-4; 8 bases are a match to TRBD1. V trimming: 5 bases; J trimming: 1 base; junction bases outside the gene matches: 3. The CDR3 covers 15 residues. The germline CDR1 and CDR2 sequences are MDHEN and SYDVKM. The CDR3 loop reads CASSLRGLTNEKLFF. CDR3 nucleotide sequence: TGTGCCAGCAGTCTCAGGGGGCTAACTAATGAAAAACTGTTTTTT.

CDR3 sequence: CASSDRGLGGYTF. The CDR3 DNA reads as TGTGCCAGCAGTGACAGGGGGCTCGGTGGCTACACCTTC. The rearrangement links TRBV6-1 to TRBJ1-2; 8 nucleotides line up with TRBD1. Unmatched junction bases numbered 4, after V lost 3 bases and J lost 7 bases. Germline lookup yields CDR1 MNHNS and CDR2 SASEGT. The CDR3 has 13 residues.

The chain links TRBV29-1 to TRBJ1-2, with a possible D match to TRBD1 (5 bases). This CDR3 contains 14 residues. Germline CDR1 is SQVTM and CDR2 is ANQGSEA. V lost 1 base, J lost 8 bases, and 17 bases lay in between. The CDR3 loop reads CSVEVSGGRLGYTF. The CDR3 DNA reads as TGCAGCGTTGAAGTCTCGGGGGGGAGACTGGGCTACACCTTC. Full variable domain (outside the CDR3, taken from reference TRBV29-1 and TRBJ1-2): SAVISQKPSRDICQRGTSLTIQCQVDSQVTMMFWYRQQPGQSLTLIATANQGSEATYESGFVIDKFPISRPNLTFSTLTVSNMSPEDSSIYLCSVEVSGGRLGYTFGSGTRLTVV.

The V call is TRBV10-3, the J call TRBJ1-3; TRBD1 might be the D (5 bases). Germline CDR1 reads ENHRY; CDR2 reads SYGVKD. This CDR3 is built from 15 residues. V was clipped by 5 bases and J by 0 bases, with 11 bases between them. CDR3 amino acids: CAISSGGVSGNTIYF. The CDR3 DNA follows: TGTGCCATCAGTTCCGGGGGGGTCTCTGGAAACACCATATATTTT.

The genes are TRBV5-1 and TRBJ1-2; TRBD1 matches 9 bases. The CDR3 extends over 12 amino acids. After removal of 5 bases from V and 6 bases from J, the junction contained 2 bases not matched to a gene. Germline V CDR1 and CDR2: SGHRS, YFSETQ. Here the CDR3 reads CASRGQGDGYTF. CDR3 bases: TGCGCCAGCAGGGGACAGGGAGATGGCTACACCTTC.

The rearrangement links TRBV27 to TRBJ2-5; a possible D gene is TRBD1 (6 bases). The CDR3 consists of 13 residues. Germline-derived CDR1 and CDR2 are MNHEY and SMNVEV (reference sequence). V lost 5 bases to trimming and J lost 5 bases, with 12 bases between them. The CDR3 loop reads CASSKTGIETQYF. DNA for the CDR3: TGTGCCAGCAGTAAAACAGGGATTGAGACCCAGTACTTC.

The genes are TRBV18 and TRBJ2-3; a possible D gene is TRBD2 (5 bases). The CDR3 totals 15 residues. Germline V gene lookup returns CDR1 KGHSH and CDR2 LQKENI. The germline V and J ends were trimmed by 3 bases and 3 bases, with 13 bases remaining between them. The CDR3 region has the DNA TGTGCCAGCTCACCCGACGGGAAGTTGACAGATACGCAGTATTTT. Protein: CASSPDGKLTDTQYF.

The genes are TRBV4-3 and TRBJ2-3; 9 bases map to TRBD2. With V trimmed by 4 bases and J by 4 bases, 3 bases remained unmatched. The CDR3 totals 14 residues. Germline CDR1 and CDR2: LGHNA and YSLEER. The CDR3 loop is CASSPLAGADTQYF. Written as DNA, the CDR3 is TGCGCCAGCAGCCCCTTAGCGGGAGCAGATACGCAGTATTTT.

The rearrangement links TRBV30 to TRBJ1-2; 7 positions agree with TRBD1. The CDR3 runs to 13 residues. CDR1 and CDR2 from the germline V gene are GTSNPN and SVGIG (reference sequence). The CDR3 protein is CADSKGAGYGYTF. CDR3 in DNA: TGTGCTGACTCAAAGGGGGCCGGGTATGGCTACACCTTC.